Listed below are T cell receptor beta chains from one sample, sequenced in a study of T-cell reconstitution after alpha-beta-depleted transplantation in children. MiXCR, run by TCRdb on the PCR reads, gives a single entry per CDR3 protein. The sample holds 500,000 to 750,000 distinct CDR3 sequences, about an eighth seen once. The sample here was PBMCs, mostly from graft donor cells, taken 360 days after TCRalphabeta/CD19-depleted stem cell transplant. The receptors shown here come from a male patient between 10 and 17 years old who had a stem cell transplant for acute myeloid leukemia, so the T cells may come from the graft donor. CDR3s include the opening cysteine and the closing phenylalanine or tryptophan. A D gene is named only where the DNA matches it firmly. Only some rows state a clone size, as once, few, many or a class for expanded clones.

d_gene	v_gene	abundance	j_gene	CDR3nt	CDR3aa
TRBD1	TRBV7-8	few	TRBJ1-2	TGTGCCAGCAGCTTAGAGGACAGGGGGCAAGGCTACACCTTC	CASSLEDRGQGYTF
TRBD1	TRBV28	few	TRBJ2-7	TGTGCCATTTGGACAGGAGTCGAGCAGTACTTC	CAIWTGVEQYF
TRBD1	TRBV10-3	-	TRBJ1-3	TGTGCCATCAGTCAACAGGGGCTAGGCTCTGGAAACACCATATATTTT	CAISQQGLGSGNTIYF
-	TRBV18	-	TRBJ2-2	TGTGCCAGCTCACCTTGGATTTCGGGACCCCTTCGGCTGTTTTTT	CASSPWISGPLRLFF
TRBD2	TRBV20-1	-	TRBJ2-1	TGCAGTGCTAGAGGGTTCACCTCTAGCGGGATCTACAATGAGCAGTTCTTC	CSARGFTSSGIYNEQFF
-	TRBV7-3	many	TRBJ2-1	TGTGCCAGCAGCTTGTTTCGGCTCAGCCCCTACAATGAGCAGTTCTTC	CASSLFRLSPYNEQFF
-	TRBV18	-	TRBJ2-3	TGTGCCAGCTCACCACCGGTGGCCCTTACGCAGTATTTT	CASSPPVALTQYF
-	TRBV20-1	-	TRBJ1-5	TGCAGTGCTACCGGGAGGCCGGCCAATCAGCCCCAGCATTTT	CSATGRPANQPQHF
-	TRBV7-9	few	TRBJ2-7	TGTGCCAGCAGCTTAAGACTATCTGTCTACGAGCAGTACTTC	CASSLRLSVYEQYF
-	TRBV5-1	few	TRBJ2-7	TGCGCCAGCAGCTTGAATCAAGACCTCGGATTCTACGAGCAGTACTTC	CASSLNQDLGFYEQYF
TRBD1	TRBV7-2	many	TRBJ2-2	TGTGCCAGCAGTCAGGACAGGGGAGGCACCGGGGAGCTGTTTTTT	CASSQDRGGTGELFF
-	TRBV29-1	few	TRBJ1-2	TGCAGCGTTGAGGGACGGCAGTATGGCTATGGCTACACCTTC	CSVEGRQYGYGYTF
-	TRBV10-3	-	TRBJ2-7	TGTGCCATCAGTGAGAGTCTCTACGAGCAGTACTTC	CAISESLYEQYF
-	TRBV6-2/TRBV6-3	many	TRBJ1-1	TGTGCCAGCAGCCTCGGGACACAAGACACTGAAGCTTTCTTT	CASSLGTQDTEAFF
-	TRBV5-1	once	TRBJ2-2	TGCGCCAGCAGCTTTCCCGGGACCACGAACACCGGGGAGCTGTTTTTT	CASSFPGTTNTGELFF
-	TRBV12-3/TRBV12-4	many	TRBJ2-7	TGTGCCAGCACCCGGGGGGCCCCAAAGTACGAGCAGTACTTC	CASTRGAPKYEQYF
TRBD2	TRBV10-3	few	TRBJ2-2	TGTGCCATCAGTGAGTCGACGGCGGGAGTGTTCACCGGGGAGCTGTTTTTT	CAISESTAGVFTGELFF
-	TRBV4-2	many	TRBJ1-4	TGTGCCAGCAGCCTGCTATCCGAAAAACTGTTTTTT	CASSLLSEKLFF
TRBD2	TRBV28	many	TRBJ2-5	TGTGCCAGCAGTTTATCGTCTAGCGGGCTGGAAGAGACCCAGTACTTC	CASSLSSSGLEETQYF
-	TRBV20-1	few	TRBJ1-5	TGCAGTGCTAGTCCAGCTAATGGGCCCCAGCATTTT	CSASPANGPQHF
TRBD1	TRBV27	-	TRBJ2-7	TGTGCCAGCCGCTTGACAGGGGCCTACGAGCAGTACTTC	CASRLTGAYEQYF
TRBD1	TRBV28	many	TRBJ2-3	TGTGCCAGCAGTTTTCAGAAGGGGACAGGGGTTGGAGATACGCAGTATTTT	CASSFQKGTGVGDTQYF
TRBD1	TRBV7-8	-	TRBJ2-7	TGTGCCAGCAGCTTAAAGGACAGGTACTCCTACGAGCAGTACTTC	CASSLKDRYSYEQYF
TRBD2	TRBV6-5	-	TRBJ2-7	TGTGCCAGCAGTTACTCGAGGCCTAGCGGGAGGGCAGGTGAGCAGTACTTC	CASSYSRPSGRAGEQYF
TRBD2	TRBV12-3/TRBV12-4	few	TRBJ2-7	TGTGCCAGCAGTTTAGTGGCTAGCGGGAACTACGAGCAGTACTTC	CASSLVASGNYEQYF
TRBD1	TRBV7-2	few	TRBJ2-1	TGTGCCAGCAGTTCACTGGGACAGGGGGCAAAAGAGCAGTTCTTC	CASSSLGQGAKEQFF
TRBD2	TRBV30	few	TRBJ2-7	TGTGCCTGGAGTTATACTAGCGGGGGGTACTACGAGCAGTACTTC	CAWSYTSGGYYEQYF
TRBD1	TRBV27	-	TRBJ2-7	TGTGCCAGCAGTCCCATGGGGGACAGGCTCTACGAGCAGTACTTC	CASSPMGDRLYEQYF
TRBD1	TRBV20-1	many	TRBJ2-3	TGCAGTGATTTTGGACAGGGCCTCGATACGCAGTATTTT	CSDFGQGLDTQYF
TRBD2	TRBV5-1	-	TRBJ2-7	TGCGCCAGCAGCGGGACTAGCGGTAACTACGAGCAGTACTTC	CASSGTSGNYEQYF
-	TRBV20-1	few	TRBJ1-3	TGCAGTGCTAGTACGGGGGTAAACACCATATATTTT	CSASTGVNTIYF
-	TRBV25-1	-	TRBJ1-2	TGTGCCAGCAGTCCCAATCCCCACTGGGGCTACACCTTC	CASSPNPHWGYTF